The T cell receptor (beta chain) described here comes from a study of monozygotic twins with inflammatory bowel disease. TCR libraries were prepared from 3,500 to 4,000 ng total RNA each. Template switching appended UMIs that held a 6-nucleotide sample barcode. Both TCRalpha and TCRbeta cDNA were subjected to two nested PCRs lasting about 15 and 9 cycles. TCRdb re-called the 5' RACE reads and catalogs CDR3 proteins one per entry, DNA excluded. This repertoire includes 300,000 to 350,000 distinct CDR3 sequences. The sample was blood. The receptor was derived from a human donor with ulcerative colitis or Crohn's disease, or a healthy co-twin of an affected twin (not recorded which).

CDR3 loop: CASRGGQGETKNIQYF. V gene TRBV27 combines with J gene TRBJ2-4; TCRdb proposes TRBD1, but this gene call is untestable without DNA. Germline assignment: CDR1 MNHEY and CDR2 SMNVEV (reference sequence). The CDR3 sequence is 16 residues long.